The 11 T cell receptor beta chains given below trace back to one sample, sequenced in a study of blood T cells in healthy people across ages. It was with a sample-barcoded 5' primer and a J-beta primer mix that a second PCR of roughly 6 to 11 cycles was run. TCRdb analysed the 5' RACE reads with MiXCR anew, one entry per CDR3 protein. The sample lists more than 450,000 distinct CDR3 sequences, approximately 26% occurring once. The sample was also linked to a second study, of T cells of mothers and their children.

Sequencing was done on a sample of blood. All receptors come from a boy between 2 and 15 years old in good health.

The chain employs TRBV12-3 or TRBV12-4 and TRBJ1-2; D unclear. Trimming removed 3 bases at V and 2 bases at J, with 7 bases between. The CDR3 length is 13 residues. In DNA, the CDR3 is TGTGCCAGCAGTTTCCGGCCGAACTATGGCTACACCTTC. Its protein is CASSFRPNYGYTF.

This clonotype was observed a few times. The chain carries TRBV20-1 and TRBJ2-1; no clear D gene. The CDR3 is 15 amino acids. Germline V gene data show CDR1 as DFQATT and CDR2 as SNEGSKA (reference sequence). V was cut by 0 bases and J by 0 bases, with 9 bases left in between. CDR3 coding DNA: TGCAGTGCTAGAGATACGCAGAACTCCTACAATGAGCAGTTCTTC. Translation gives CSARDTQNSYNEQFF.

The CDR3 region has the DNA TGTGCCAGCAGCTTAGGCAGGGGCCTGGTCTACGAGCAGTACTTC. Its protein product is CASSLGRGLVYEQYF. The rearrangement uses TRBV11-2 and TRBJ2-5; a weak D match, TRBD1 (6 bases). The better agreement between TRBJ2-7 and the DNA end casts doubt on the J call. The germline V gene encodes CDR1 SGHAT and CDR2 FQNNGV. The CDR3 is made up of 15 amino acids.

The table lists this clonotype with many counts. The J gene is TRBJ2-7, the V gene TRBV6-5, with D uncertain. The germline V gene has CDR1 MNHEY and CDR2 SVGAGI. V was clipped by 6 bases and J by 2 bases, with 11 bases between them. The CDR3 is 13 amino acids. CDR3 sequence (DNA): TGTGCCAGCAGCCTTACATCTGCCTACGAGCAGTACTTC. Its translation: CASSLTSAYEQYF.

This clonotype was seen only a few times. Germline is not matched at one junction end, which may reflect a read error. This chain connects TRBV9 to TRBJ2-1; 9 bases map to TRBD1. The CDR3 has 16 amino acids. Germline V CDR1 and CDR2: SGDLS, YYNGEE. Written as DNA, the CDR3 is TGTGCCAGCAACGTAGCTACGACAGGGGGCTACAATGAGCAGTTCTTC. It specifies CASNVATTGGYNEQFF.

The chain joins TRBV12-5 to TRBJ2-5; D may match TRBD1 or TRBD2 (6 bases each). TRBJ2-1 explains the end of the DNA better; the J call may be wrong. Germline V CDR1 and CDR2: LGHNT, FRNRAP. There are 14 residues in the CDR3. The CDR3 bases are TGTGCTAGTGGTTTGTTCGGAGGGGGCAATGAGCAGTTCTTC. Translating gives CASGLFGGGNEQFF.

This clonotype has only a few counts. The chain uses TRBV10-3 and TRBJ2-2; no clear D. Per the germline V gene, CDR1 is ENHRY and CDR2 is SYGVKD. V was pared by 0 bases and J by 4 bases, with 9 bases between. The CDR3 totals 15 residues. DNA for the CDR3: TGTGCCATCAGTGAGTCCCCCGACGGCACCGGGGAGCTGTTTTTT. The encoded protein is CAISESPDGTGELFF.

This clonotype was found a few times. The J gene is TRBJ2-7, the V gene TRBV5-6; 10 bases agree with TRBD2. Germline assignment: CDR1 SGHDT and CDR2 YYEEEE. The CDR3 contains 16 residues. The V segment lost 1 base and the J segment 0 bases; nucleotides outside the gene matches: 4. CDR3 sequence reads: CASSLTIAGGSYEQYF. The CDR3 DNA reads TGTGCCAGCAGCTTGACCATAGCGGGAGGCTCCTACGAGCAGTACTTC.

This chain links TRBV10-3 with TRBJ2-5; 8 bases map to TRBD2. V shed 3 bases and J 3 bases; nucleotides not matched to a gene: 3. This CDR3 is 14 amino acids long. Germline loops: CDR1 ENHRY, CDR2 SYGVKD. The CDR3 nucleotides read TGTGCCATCAGTGACCCAGCGGGAGAAGAGACCCAGTACTTC. Translation gives CAISDPAGEETQYF.

This clonotype was seen more than once but under ten times. The rearrangement uses TRBV20-1 and TRBJ1-1; D not certain. The CDR3 covers 13 residues. Germline V gene data show CDR1 as DFQATT and CDR2 as SNEGSKA (reference sequence). Trimming took off 3 bases at V and 6 bases at J, with 14 bases between the two ends. CDR3 region: CSASQDPSAEAFF. CDR3 nucleotide sequence: TGCAGTGCTAGCCAGGACCCCAGCGCTGAAGCTTTCTTT.

This clonotype occurred a few times. A junction end diverges from the germline sequence, so it may reflect a read error. The chain employs TRBV18 and TRBJ2-7; 9 bases agree with TRBD2. The V gene's germline CDR1 is KGHSH and CDR2 LQKENI. CDR3 size: 14 residues. In DNA form, the CDR3 reads TGTGCCAGCCCACCCGGGACTAGCTCCTACGAGCAATACTTC. Its translation is CASPPGTSSYEQYF.